Included here is one T cell receptor beta chain sequence, with context. This clonotype was seen more than once but under ten times. Which antigen it targets is not known. Base qualities are not recorded, but no much larger clone differs from it by a single base. The CDR3 numbers 15 residues from cysteine through phenylalanine. CDR3 DNA is the only sequence kept; it has 45 bases, read in frame from the first base. CDR1 SGHRS and CDR2 YFSETQ were looked up in the germline V gene. V gives up 0 bases and J gives up 3 bases, and the segment between their germline ends measures 10 bases. This record belongs to a study of identical twins (dated by TCRdb to 2015 to 2016). Regarding the research as a whole: To test whether fetal clonotypes persist, the study used deep sequencing on TCR alpha and beta repertoires from monozygotic twins, unrelated adults of various ages, and cord blood. To rule out contamination, replicate twin experiments were performed at different times with different library preparation protocols.

Only healthy Caucasian donors were included. Three pairs of female monozygotic twins, all aged about 18 to 30 years, made up the twin cohort. Positive isolation kits from Invitrogen were used to isolate the CD4+ and CD8+ T cell populations. What the study reported, not specific to this receptor: Compared with coincidental sharing between unrelated individuals, out-of-frame TCR alpha sequences shared between twins had an excess of sequences with low generation probability. The excess sharing between twins in beta out-of-frame sequences was weaker because fewer shared sequences reduced the signal-to-noise ratio. Conclusions relied on cross-sectional statistical analysis, since the same donors could not be followed over many years. Invariant T cells such as MAIT and iNKT could partly confound zero-insertion analyses, although diverse VJ usage argued against such confounding for most clonotypes. Out-of-frame TCR alpha sharing in monozygotic twins was systematically underestimated by recombination models, whereas sharing between unrelated individuals was in agreement with the recombination models. Fewer insertions were carried by abundant cord blood beta clonotypes; a weaker similar trend was observed in young adult naive repertoires, while no such trend was observed in memory repertoires.

Libraries came from 5' RACE. The sequencing machine was an Illumina HiSeq 2000. Template switching added a universal primer binding site, and the final cDNA carried a unique molecular identifier that allowed TCR cDNA molecules to be counted accurately. First-strand cDNA for TCR alpha and beta chains was synthesized from specific primers in the conserved constant-segment region. To control for contamination, every cDNA library was double barcoded, receiving both a SMART-Mk sample barcode and Illumina barcodes. TruSeq adapter sequences along with Illumina sample barcodes were introduced in two successive PCR steps. TCR alpha and beta cDNA libraries were sequenced on the Illumina HiSeq platform with custom primers. In the paper's pipeline: MiGEC was used to process raw reads and extract unique molecular identifiers, and MiXCR was used to find CDR3 positions. Recombination models were inferred per individual with the repgenHMM and IGoR tools using an EM algorithm. Shared clonotype analysis was performed with the tcR package in R, normalizing sharing by the product of cloneset sizes. Out-of-frame nonproductive sequences were analyzed to study raw recombination free of thymic and clonal selection effects. The public reads were reanalyzed by TCRdb: fastp trimming at Q25, MiXCR alignment, in-frame beta chains only. Rows are combined by CDR3 protein, so each entry shows the most common genes and DNA. TCRdb's processing, not the authors' own work, is the source of the V and J calls. The table for this sample lists around 490,000 distinct CDR3 sequences; 13% to 15% of them were counted only once. Together, the top ten hold 0.35% to 0.45% of the sample.

The same sample was also studied in work on yellow fever vaccine responses in identical twins. As the second paper documents: According to the authors, the vaccine-induced T cell response in identical twins seemed to be partly convergent and partly specific to each individual. In the study, vaccine-responding T cell clones were precisely tracked in identical twins.

The sequence came from a young woman in good health. The sequenced sample was CD4+ T cells sorted from blood. The chain employs TRBV5-1 and TRBJ2-1; D gene: possibly TRBD2, on 5 matching bases. The DNA sequence reads TGCGCCAGCAGCTTGGATGTGACTAACTACAATGAGCAGTTCTTC. This codes for CASSLDVTNYNEQFF.